Listed below are T cell receptor beta chains from one sample, sequenced in a study of cytomegalovirus exposure and HLA in healthy donors. Sequenced by immunoSEQ multiplex PCR; TCRdb stores in-frame clones only, minus some. The repertoire table contains about 140,000 clones. Sequenced input: PBMCs. These receptors originate from a male donor in good health and CMV-seronegative. Both conserved end residues are part of each CDR3. A D gene is named only where the DNA matches it firmly.

d_call j_call v_call cdr3_nt cdr3_aa
. TRBJ1-2 TRBV6-6 TGTGCCAGCAGTTACTCGGCAGGCCCTAACTATGGCTACACCTTC CASSYSAGPNYGYTF
. TRBJ2-3 TRBV5-4 TGTGCCAGCAGCTTGTTGTCAGGGGAAGATACGCAGTATTTT CASSLLSGEDTQYF
TRBD1 TRBJ1-1 TRBV5-1 TGCGCCAGCAGCTTGGGGCAGGGGGGTGAAGCTTTCTTT CASSLGQGGEAFF
TRBD2 TRBJ2-4 TRBV9 TGTGCCAGCAGCGTAGATCCCGGAGGAGCGGGAGGGAAAAACATTCAGTACTTC CASSVDPGGAGGKNIQYF
. TRBJ1-2 TRBV27 TGTGCCAGCAGTACCCTGACGGATCGGGACTATGGCTACACCTTC CASSTLTDRDYGYTF
. TRBJ1-1 TRBV10-1 TGCGCCAGCAGTCTAACAGGGAACACTGAAGCTTTCTTT CASSLTGNTEAFF
. TRBJ1-2 TRBV5-1 TGCGCCAGCAGCTTGTCGGGGGGGCAAGACTATGGCTACACCTTC CASSLSGGQDYGYTF
TRBD2 TRBJ2-1 TRBV7-9 TGTGCCAGCAGCTTAGTGGGACTAGCTAATGAGCAGTTCTTC CASSLVGLANEQFF
. TRBJ1-6 TRBV6-5 TGTGCCAGCAGTTACTCGGTCGAGGCCTCGGTTTCACCCCTCCACTTT CASSYSVEASVSPLHF
TRBD1 TRBJ1-2 TRBV7-9 TGTGCCAGCAGCGTTCCGGGACAGCCCTATGGCTACACCTTC CASSVPGQPYGYTF
TRBD2 TRBJ2-7 TRBV27 TGTGCCAGCAGTTCTCCCCCCGGTAGGGCTAGCGGGGGCCGTGGGAGAGAGCAGTACTTC CASSSPPGRASGGRGREQYF
TRBD2 TRBJ2-7 TRBV6-1 TGTGCCAGCCGAGCGGGGAGGGTCTACGAGCAGTACTTC CASRAGRVYEQYF
. TRBJ1-1 TRBV7-8 TGTGCCAGCAGCTTAGCGAGGCAGCGCCCGAACACTGAAGCTTTCTTT CASSLARQRPNTEAFF
. TRBJ2-7 TRBV19 TGTGCCAGTAGTATAGGTTCAGCGGCGGAGTACGAGCAGTACTTC CASSIGSAAEYEQYF
TRBD1 TRBJ2-3 TRBV19 TGTGCCAGTAGTATCGGACAGGGCGGCCCAGATACGCAGTATTTT CASSIGQGGPDTQYF
. TRBJ2-7 TRBV6-6 TGTGCCAGCAGTTCCCCCCGACTAGAGCAGTACTTC CASSSPRLEQYF
. TRBJ2-3 TRBV19 TGTGCCAGTAGTAAACCCGGGATTTACTTAACAGATACGCAGTATTTT CASSKPGIYLTDTQYF
TRBD1 TRBJ2-2 TRBV19 TGTGCCAGTAGTATGGACAGGGGAGCCGGGGAGCTGTTTTTT CASSMDRGAGELFF
. TRBJ1-6 TRBV5-1 TGCGCCAGCAGCTTTGACAGCTATAATTCACCCCTCCACTTT CASSFDSYNSPLHF
TRBD1 TRBJ1-1 TRBV29-1 TGCAGCACCCGGACAGGGTTGAACACTGAAGCTTTCTTT CSTRTGLNTEAFF
TRBD2 TRBJ2-2 TRBV7-9 TGTGCCAGCAGCTTAGGGGTAGCGGGAGACACCGGGGAGCTGTTTTTT CASSLGVAGDTGELFF
TRBD2 TRBJ2-3 TRBV7-2 TGTGCCAGCAGCACAGGACTAGTTGTAGATACGCAGTATTTT CASSTGLVVDTQYF
TRBD2 TRBJ2-7 TRBV4-2 TGTGCCAGCAGCCAAGACGGGGGGTCCCCGGCCTACGAGCAGTACTTC CASSQDGGSPAYEQYF
. TRBJ2-7 TRBV28 TGTGCCAGCAGTCCTCCTATCTCAATTTTCGGCGAGCAGTACTTC CASSPPISIFGEQYF
TRBD2 TRBJ2-7 TRBV6-1 TGTGCCAGCAGTCTCCGGGGACTAGCCTACGAGCAGTACTTC CASSLRGLAYEQYF
. TRBJ2-1 TRBV5-6 TGTGCCAGCAGCTACCGGGGGTCACGAATCTACAATGAGCAGTTCTTC CASSYRGSRIYNEQFF
. TRBJ2-5 TRBV19 TGTGCCAGTAGTATCACCTGGCCAGAGACCCAGTACTTC CASSITWPETQYF
TRBD2 TRBJ2-1 TRBV6-1 TGTGCCAGCAGGGATAGCGGGAGGGGGGGTGAGCAGTTCTTC CASRDSGRGGEQFF
TRBD2 TRBJ2-7 TRBV7-9 TGTGCCAGCAGTTTTATCTCCGGGGGGTACGAGCAGTACTTC CASSFISGGYEQYF
. TRBJ1-1 TRBV13 TGTGCCAGCAGCGGGGACTCAACTTGGAGGACTGAAGCTTTCTTT CASSGDSTWRTEAFF
TRBD1 TRBJ1-4 TRBV30 TGTGCCTGGGAAGCGTTTGGGACAGTTAATGAAAAACTGTTTTTT CAWEAFGTVNEKLFF
. TRBJ2-7 TRBV20-1 TGCAGTGCTAGGCGGAGGGCCGAGCAGTACTTC CSARRRAEQYF
. TRBJ2-7 TRBV7-9 TGTGCCAGCAGCTTAGTACAGGGAGCCTACGAGCAGTACTTC CASSLVQGAYEQYF
. TRBJ2-3 TRBV5-4 TGTGCCAGCAGCTTTACGACTGGGGGCTACGCTAGCACAGATACGCAGTATTTT CASSFTTGGYASTDTQYF
. TRBJ2-3 TRBV19 TGTGCCAGTAGTATAGGGAGGGTGGTGGCAGATACGCAGTATTTT CASSIGRVVADTQYF
. TRBJ1-1 TRBV7-9 TGTGCCAGCAGAGACCGGACAGCAATTGACAACAAGGAAGCTTTCTTT CASRDRTAIDNKEAFF